These 8 T cell receptor beta chains came from one sample sequenced in a study of CD8 T cells in Susac syndrome. The RNA, roughly 0.45 to 1 ug, was put through reverse transcription using random hexamers. TCRdb passed the immunoSEQ multiplex PCR reads through MiXCR, listing each CDR3 protein once. The table includes a few hundred thousand distinct CDR3 sequences, roughly 85% detected once. Sequencing was performed on CD8+ T cells from PBMCs. The receptors derive from a human donor with multiple sclerosis.

This chain joins TRBV6-1 and TRBJ1-1, with 7 bases matching TRBD1. CDR1 MNHNS and CDR2 SASEGT come from the germline V gene. CDR3 length: 14 residues. V lost 5 bases to trimming and J lost 7 bases; unmatched junction nucleotides: 10. CDR3 residues: CASSPWDRTNEAFF. CDR3 DNA sequence: TGTGCCAGCAGTCCATGGGACAGAACCAATGAAGCTTTCTTT.

This rearrangement joins TRBV12-3 or TRBV12-4 to TRBJ2-7; D possibly corresponds to TRBD1 (7 bases). The CDR3 is made up of 13 amino acids. V was cut by 8 bases and J by 2 bases, with 13 bases left in between. The CDR3 loop reads CASAGQPTYEQYF. The DNA of the CDR3 is TGTGCCAGCGCGGGACAGCCTACCTACGAGCAGTACTTC.

The chain has TRBV20-1 and TRBJ2-2, with 7 bases fitting TRBD2. The CDR3 contains 15 residues. Trimming at V came to 2 bases and at J to 1 base, leaving 4 bases not matched to a gene. In germline, CDR1 is DFQATT, CDR2 SNEGSKA (reference sequence). Written as DNA, the CDR3 is TGCAGTGCTAGAAGGCTAGCGGAGAACACCGGGGAGCTGTTTTTT. Translating gives CSARRLAENTGELFF.

The chain uses TRBV28 and TRBJ2-1; no definite D call. V was pared by 5 bases and J by 0 bases, with 11 bases between. Germline CDR1 and CDR2: MDHEN and SYDVKM. The CDR3 sequence is 15 residues long. In nucleotides, the CDR3 is TGTGCCAGCAGTCCCCCCCCGATCTCCTACAATGAGCAGTTCTTC. It specifies CASSPPPISYNEQFF.

This rearrangement joins TRBV30 to TRBJ2-3; perhaps TRBD2 as D (6 bases). CDR1 and CDR2 (germline): GTSNPN, SVGIG (reference sequence). The CDR3 extends over 17 amino acids. V lost 3 bases to trimming and J lost 2 bases, with 21 bases between them. CDR3 amino acids: CAWRPSANSGLTDTQYF. The CDR3 nucleotides read TGTGCCTGGAGACCCTCCGCGAATAGCGGCCTCACAGATACGCAGTATTTT.

For the CDR3, the DNA is TGTGCCAGCAGCTTTGACCAAAGGGTGACTGAAGCTTTCTTT. It translates to CASSFDQRVTEAFF. The chain recombines TRBV11-2 with TRBJ1-1; D not certain. The CDR3 is 14 amino acids. CDR1 is SGHAT, CDR2 FQNNGV, per germline. V shed 3 bases and J shed 5 bases, with 13 bases lying between them.

The V call is TRBV28, the J call TRBJ2-1, with 12 bases lining up with TRBD2. In germline, CDR1 is MDHEN, CDR2 SYDVKM. The CDR3 loop spans 15 amino acids. Trimming cost V 4 bases and J 5 bases; bases outside gene matches: 3. The CDR3 protein is CASSSGLAGNNEQFF. For the CDR3, the DNA is TGTGCCAGCAGTTCTGGACTAGCGGGGAACAATGAGCAGTTCTTC.

This clonotype appeared a few times. The chain uses TRBV7-9 and TRBJ2-1; no firm D call. With 3 bases removed from V and 12 bases from J, the gap between germline ends came to 12 bases. Per the germline V gene, CDR1 is SEHNR and CDR2 is FQNEAQ (reference sequence). The CDR3 has 12 residues. DNA for the CDR3: TGTGCCAGCAGCTTCTCTATTGATTCGCAGTTCTTC. It is translated as CASSFSIDSQFF.